These 27 T cell receptor beta chains were all obtained from the same sample, sequenced in a study of PD-1 blockade in classical Hodgkin lymphoma. Assay: immunoSEQ multiplex PCR; the TCRdb copy retains only in-frame clones and omits some. Among over 85,000 clones listed, roughly 76% were seen once. Brentuximab vedotin exposure varied, and every patient relapsed after autologous stem cell transplantation. Sequenced here: peripheral blood mononuclear cells (PBMCs), sampled before the second cycle of nivolumab. The receptors were gathered from a human donor with classical Hodgkin lymphoma.

The rearrangement joins TRBV5-4 to TRBJ2-3; TRBD1 agrees at 7 bases. The length of the CDR3 is 14 residues. Germline V gives CDR1 SGHNT, CDR2 YYREEE (reference sequence). The J segment lost 2 bases and the V segment lost 5 bases, leaving 5 bases of the junction unmatched. CDR3 region: CASRPDRVTDTQYF. CDR3 DNA: TGTGCCAGCAGACCAGACAGGGTCACAGATACGCAGTATTTT.

The gene calls are TRBV30 and TRBJ1-1; D gene uncertain. Deletions cut 2 bases from V and 1 base from J, with 5 bases between. This CDR3 contains 12 residues. Germline V gene sequence: CDR1 GTSNPN, CDR2 SVGIG (reference sequence). Here the CDR3 DNA reads TGTGCCTGGAGTCTCGCGAACACTGAAGCTTTCTTT. This codes for CAWSLANTEAFF.

This sequence joins TRBV15 and TRBJ2-1; D remains unclear. Trimming removed 0 bases at V and 10 bases at J, with 10 bases between. This CDR3 is 13 amino acids long. CDR1 is LNHNV and CDR2 is YYDKDF in the germline V gene (reference sequence). The DNA for the CDR3 is TGTGCCACCAGCAGAGATCAGCAGGACGAGCAGTTCTTC. This codes for CATSRDQQDEQFF.

The V and J genes are TRBV4-3 and TRBJ2-3; 8 bases are shared with TRBD2. V gave up 0 bases and J gave up 4 bases; unmatched junction bases: 9. Germline values: CDR1 LGHNA, CDR2 YSLEER. The CDR3 spans 17 residues. CDR3 sequence: CASSQDPAGGSADTQYF. The CDR3 DNA is TGCGCCAGCAGCCAAGATCCCGCGGGAGGATCTGCAGATACGCAGTATTTT.

V usage is TRBV5-1 and J usage is TRBJ2-5; D might be TRBD1 or TRBD2, each matching 5 bases. Between the trimmed V and J ends, which lost 4 bases and 5 bases, there was a span of 18 bases. Germline CDR1 reads SGHRS; CDR2 reads YFSETQ. The CDR3 is 15 amino acids. The CDR3 coding sequence is TGCGCCAGCAGCGGGGGTGTTGGGAGTTCGGAGACCCAGTACTTC. Amino acid sequence: CASSGGVGSSETQYF.

The CDR3 sequence: CASSVGVAGGEQYF. The CDR3 nucleotides read TGTGCCAGCAGCGTAGGGGTAGCGGGAGGCGAGCAGTACTTC. This chain uses TRBV9 with TRBJ2-7; 10 bases align to TRBD2. From germline, CDR1 is SGDLS and CDR2 YYNGEE. V lost 0 bases, J lost 6 bases, and 3 bases stayed unmatched. This CDR3 has 14 amino acids.

The J gene is TRBJ1-1, the V gene TRBV25-1; D remains ambiguous. V lost 5 bases to trimming and J lost 3 bases, with 10 bases between them. The CDR3 runs 13 residues. Germline-derived CDR1 and CDR2 are MGHDK and SYGVNS. CDR3 sequence: CASSTRWDTEAFF. Here the CDR3 DNA reads TGTGCCAGCAGTACCCGCTGGGACACTGAAGCTTTCTTT.

CDR3 loop: CASSLGGWRGENTGELFF. The CDR3 nucleotides are TGTGCCAGCAGCTTAGGAGGCTGGCGGGGGGAGAACACCGGGGAGCTGTTTTTT. The V and J genes are TRBV7-2 and TRBJ2-2; TRBD2 matches at 8 bases. Germline V gene data show CDR1 as SGHTA and CDR2 as FQGNSA. V trimming: 1 base; J trimming: 1 base; junction bases outside the gene matches: 8. The CDR3 spans 18 residues.

This chain joins TRBV14 and TRBJ1-1, with D uncertain. The CDR3 runs to 13 residues. V dropped 1 base and J dropped 0 bases, with 3 bases sitting between them. Germline loops: CDR1 SGHDN, CDR2 FVKESK. CDR3 coding DNA: TGTGCCAGCAGCCAAGGCGTGAACACTGAAGCTTTCTTT. This sequence encodes CASSQGVNTEAFF.

The chain uses TRBV19 and TRBJ2-2; D possibly corresponds to TRBD2 (5 bases). This CDR3 is built from 16 residues. From germline, CDR1 is LNHDA and CDR2 SQIVND (reference sequence). V shed 1 base and J shed 2 bases, with 11 bases lying between them. The DNA for the CDR3 is TGTGCCAGTAGTATAGTCGGGCTAGCCAACACCGGGGAGCTGTTTTTT. Amino acids: CASSIVGLANTGELFF.

The chain combines TRBV9 with TRBJ2-3, with D perhaps being TRBD1 or TRBD2 (6 bases each). Germline V lookup: CDR1 SGDLS, CDR2 YYNGEE. The CDR3 is 15 amino acids. Trimming left V 4 bases short and J 0 bases short, with 12 bases between. In DNA, the CDR3 is TGTGCCAGCAGCTCGGGGGCGCAAAGCACAGATACGCAGTATTTT. It translates to CASSSGAQSTDTQYF.

The V and J genes are TRBV5-5 and TRBJ2-3; 11 positions agree with TRBD2. Losses at the gene ends were 0 bases for V and 2 bases for J; bases not matched to a gene: 5. CDR1 is SGHKS and CDR2 is YYEKEE in the germline V gene (reference sequence). The CDR3 covers 17 residues. In DNA form, the CDR3 reads TGTGCCAGCAGCTTGGGGTTAGCGGGAGGGTTCACAGATACGCAGTATTTT. Translating gives CASSLGLAGGFTDTQYF.

V is TRBV7-3 and J is TRBJ2-2, with 7 bases identical to TRBD1. This CDR3 is built from 15 residues. J lost 4 bases, V lost 6 bases, and 8 bases had no gene match. Germline V gives CDR1 SGHTA, CDR2 FQGTGA. CDR3 DNA sequence: TGTGCCAGCAGTCCACAGGGGACGGGCACCGGGGAGCTGTTTTTT. It translates to CASSPQGTGTGELFF.

The V call is TRBV12-5, the J call TRBJ2-5; no definite D call. Germline lookup yields CDR1 LGHNT and CDR2 FRNRAP. V shed 7 bases and J shed 1 base, with 10 bases lying between them. The CDR3 has 13 residues. In DNA, the CDR3 is TGTGCTAGTGTGGCCCACCTCCAAGAGACCCAGTACTTC. This encodes CASVAHLQETQYF.

The chain recombines TRBV6-4 with TRBJ2-3; 10 nucleotides match TRBD1. CDR3 length: 14 amino acids. The junction had 6 bases not matched to a gene; V was cut back by 6 bases and J by 6 bases. The germline CDR1 and CDR2 sequences are MRHNA and SNTAGT. CDR3 region: CASSPDRGSDTQYF. The CDR3 DNA sequence: TGTGCCAGCAGCCCGGACAGGGGGTCCGATACGCAGTATTTT.

Regarding this clone: Other DNA sequences in the sample encode the same CDR3. This chain links TRBV28 with TRBJ2-7, with D unclear. Germline CDR1 reads MDHEN; CDR2 reads SYDVKM. The CDR3 contains 13 residues. Trimming pared 5 bases from V and 2 bases from J, leaving 10 bases between. The CDR3 spells CASSSPSPYEQYF. The CDR3 nucleotides are TGTGCCAGCAGTAGCCCGAGCCCCTACGAGCAGTACTTC.

The J gene is TRBJ1-5, the V gene TRBV5-8; D gene ambiguous. The germline V gene has CDR1 SGHTS and CDR2 YDEGEE. This CDR3 has 13 amino acids. V gave up 1 base and J gave up 9 bases, with 11 bases separating them. The CDR3 DNA reads as TGTGCCAGCAGCTTGCCAGGCCCTCGGCCCCAGCATTTT. It specifies CASSLPGPRPQHF.

This chain connects TRBV7-2 to TRBJ2-1, with 10 bases that match TRBD2. The length of the CDR3 is 14 residues. The V segment lost 2 bases and the J segment 9 bases; nucleotides outside the gene matches: 4. Germline V lookup: CDR1 SGHTA, CDR2 FQGNSA. CDR3 residues: CASSLRTSGGEQFF. For the CDR3, the DNA is TGTGCCAGCAGCTTACGGACTAGCGGTGGTGAGCAGTTCTTC.

V is TRBV19 and J is TRBJ2-1, with D tentatively TRBD1 (6 bases). The CDR3 sequence is 15 residues long. The germline gives CDR1 LNHDA, CDR2 SQIVND (reference sequence). V lost 10 bases and J 9 bases, leaving 25 bases between the germline ends. The CDR3 region is CATLWVGRGYAEQFF. DNA of the CDR3: TGTGCCACCCTATGGGTTGGCAGGGGTTACGCTGAGCAGTTCTTC.

The chain recombines TRBV5-4 with TRBJ2-3; 7 nucleotides agree with TRBD2. The CDR3 totals 16 residues. Germline assignment: CDR1 SGHNT and CDR2 YYREEE (reference sequence). Unmatched junction bases numbered 4, after V lost 0 bases and J lost 0 bases. The chain's CDR3 is CASSLVGRESTDTQYF. In nucleotides, the CDR3 is TGTGCCAGCAGCTTGGTGGGGCGGGAGAGCACAGATACGCAGTATTTT.

V is TRBV9 and J is TRBJ2-1; 7 bases are a match to TRBD2. V lost 2 bases and J lost 1; bases outside the gene matches: 9. The germline V gene encodes CDR1 SGDLS and CDR2 YYNGEE. CDR3 size: 17 residues. The CDR3 loop is CASSVYGAGESYNEQFF. CDR3 DNA: TGTGCCAGCAGCGTCTACGGGGCGGGGGAGTCCTACAATGAGCAGTTCTTC.

The rearrangement links TRBV5-1 to TRBJ2-7; D is unresolved. The CDR3 loop spans 14 amino acids. Germline CDR1 and CDR2: SGHRS and YFSETQ. V gave up 0 bases and J gave up 0 bases, with 7 bases separating them. CDR3 sequence (DNA): TGCGCCAGCAGCTTGGTGGCCATCTCCTACGAGCAGTACTTC. Amino acid sequence: CASSLVAISYEQYF.

CDR3 sequence reads: CASSLMGVAGELFF. The CDR3 DNA reads TGTGCCAGCAGCTTAATGGGGGTGGCCGGGGAGCTGTTTTTT. The rearrangement links TRBV7-3 to TRBJ2-2; D may be TRBD1 or TRBD2 (5 bases each). This CDR3 spans 14 amino acids. The germline V and J ends were trimmed by 1 base and 6 bases, with 9 bases remaining between them. In germline, CDR1 is SGHTA, CDR2 FQGTGA. Full variable domain (remainder filled in from reference TRBV7-3 and TRBJ2-2): GAGVSQTPSNKVTEKGKYVELRCDPISGHTALYWYRQSLGQGPEFLIYFQGTGAADDSGLPNDRFFAVRPEGSVSTLKIQRTERGDSAVYLCASSLMGVAGELFFGEGSRLTVL.

This clone was seen just once. The chain carries TRBV18 and TRBJ1-4, with 7 bases lining up with TRBD1. Germline V CDR1 and CDR2: KGHSH, LQKENI. V was clipped by 6 bases and J by 5 bases; unmatched bases: 3. There are 13 residues in the CDR3. The CDR3: CASSPTGNEKLFF. The CDR3 DNA reads TGTGCCAGCTCCCCGACAGGGAATGAAAAACTGTTTTTT.

Of note for this clone: Just one base apart from a much larger clone, this may be a read error. The V call is TRBV11-1, the J call TRBJ2-7; D gene unclear. From germline, CDR1 is SGHAT and CDR2 FQDESV (reference sequence). This CDR3 spans 12 amino acids. V lost 2 bases and J 0 bases, leaving 2 bases between the germline ends. This chain's CDR3 is CASSLSSYEQYF. The CDR3 nucleotides are TGTGCCAGCAGCTTATCCTCCTACGAGCAGTACTTC.

This rearrangement joins TRBV11-2 to TRBJ2-3; D gene uncertain. The CDR3 has 11 residues. In germline, CDR1 is SGHAT, CDR2 FQNNGV. With 2 bases removed from V and 7 bases from J, the gap between germline ends came to 4 bases. CDR3 coding DNA: TGTGCCAGCAGCTTAAAGAATACGCAGTATTTT. This codes for CASSLKNTQYF. Complete variable domain (other parts from reference TRBV11-2 and TRBJ2-3): EAGVAQSPRYKIIEKRQSVAFWCNPISGHATLYWYQQILGQGPKLLIQFQNNGVVDDSQLPKDRFSAERLKGVDSTLKIQPAKLEDSAVYLCASSLKNTQYFGPGTRLTVL.

The chain couples TRBV5-5 to TRBJ1-2; 8 nucleotides line up with TRBD1. J gave up 5 bases and V 0 bases, and 6 bases lay outside the gene matches. The CDR3 has 15 residues. The V gene's germline CDR1 is SGHKS and CDR2 YYEKEE (reference sequence). This CDR3 reads CASSLGTGSYYGYTF. The CDR3 region has the DNA TGTGCCAGCAGCTTGGGGACAGGGTCGTATTATGGCTACACCTTC.